This T cell receptor beta chain came from a study of low-dose radiotherapy and immunotherapy resistance in tumors (dated by TCRdb to between 2020 and 2023). Describing the broader study: In Cohort 1, 0.5 Gy per fraction was delivered every 2 weeks, and a total PTV dose of 6.5 Gy was prescribed. Every two weeks, patients got intravenous cyclophosphamide at 200 mg/m2, given one day ahead of each radiation and immunotherapy administration. Patients in Cohort 2 were given 1 Gy per fraction every two weeks, for a total of 13 Gy across 26 weeks. Nivolumab and ipilimumab were both given intravenously, with nivolumab at a 240 mg flat dose every two weeks and ipilimumab at 1 mg/kg every six weeks. Aspirin 300 mg was taken orally once daily by patients for four cycles, starting on cycle 1 day 1. Eight patients were included in the translational analysis, namely three from the first dose cohort plus the first five from the second dose cohort. Trial participants were not randomized into treatment groups.

TCRdb records Illumina HiSeq 2500 as the sequencer. First-strand cDNA was synthesized using Superscript III and a set of TRAV- and TRBV-specific primers, so that both TCRalpha and TCRbeta chains were covered. A roughly 19-cycle PCR with Phusion amplified the TCRs, pairing a constant-region primer with the adapter that was attached to the V primers. Amplification of the isolated mRNA was done with the MessageAmp II aRNA Amplification Kit, which involved a roughly 17-hour in vitro transcription at 37 degrees C. The Dynabeads mRNA DIRECT Purification Kit was used to isolate mRNA for TCR sequencing. Indexed Illumina adapters were added in a second Phusion PCR of roughly 26 cycles, after which AMPure XP beads were used to purify the products. The authors' analysis ran thus. Using custom Perl scripts, TCR sequences encoding the same protein were pooled, out-of-frame sequences were removed, and the abundance of each clonotype was computed. Any TCR sequence supported by only a single read was excluded from analysis. Shannon entropy, Gini index, clonality, richness, and the frequency of TCRs shared between repertoires were included as repertoire metrics. TCRdb reran the public reads through fastp at Q25 and MiXCR, keeping productive beta chains. Each CDR3 protein gets just one entry, which takes the most common genes and DNA from the rows behind it. TCRdb, not the original authors, processed these V and J calls. A total of tens of thousands of distinct CDR3 sequences appear in this sample, 30% to 35% of them only once. Of the sample, around 4% falls within the top ten clones.

As concerns this clonotype: The target of this receptor is not known. No base quality information exists; no much larger clone differs at one position.

What the time point label conveys for this sample: before trial treatment. The donors took part in RACIN, a single-arm, phase I, dose-escalation trial that combined nivolumab, ipilimumab, aspirin, low-dose cyclophosphamide and low-dose radiotherapy. Patients with advanced, TIL-negative solid tumors were considered eligible. V loses 4 bases of germline sequence and J loses 6 bases, and the interval between the two ends is 15 bases. CDR1 is given as MGHRA and CDR2 as YSYEKL, both from the germline V gene. The CDR3 starts with the cysteine, ends with the phenylalanine, and has 14 residues. The DNA shown is the 42-base CDR3, in frame from base 1.

The source material was PBMCs, sampled before treatment. The rearranged segments are TRBV4-1 and TRBJ1-2, with no D gene named confidently. This receptor was identified in a male donor with gallbladder cancer. The sequence in DNA is TGCGCCAGCAGCCGAGTAGGATCGTTGGATGGCTACACCTTC. This gives the protein CASSRVGSLDGYTF.